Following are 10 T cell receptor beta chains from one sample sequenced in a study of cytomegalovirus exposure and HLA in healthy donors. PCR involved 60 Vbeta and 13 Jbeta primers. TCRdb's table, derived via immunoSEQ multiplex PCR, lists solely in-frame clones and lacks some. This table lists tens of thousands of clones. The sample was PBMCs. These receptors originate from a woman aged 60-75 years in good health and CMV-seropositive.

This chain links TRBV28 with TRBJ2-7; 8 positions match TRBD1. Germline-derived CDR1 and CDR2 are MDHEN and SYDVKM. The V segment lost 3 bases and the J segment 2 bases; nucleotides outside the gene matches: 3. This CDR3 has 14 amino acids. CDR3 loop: CASSFSDRAYEQYF. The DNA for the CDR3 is TGTGCCAGCAGTTTTTCGGACAGGGCCTACGAGCAGTACTTC.

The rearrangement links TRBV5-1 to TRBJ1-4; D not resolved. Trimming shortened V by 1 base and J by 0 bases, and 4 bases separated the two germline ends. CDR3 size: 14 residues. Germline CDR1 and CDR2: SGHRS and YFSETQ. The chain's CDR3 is CASSLRATNEKLFF. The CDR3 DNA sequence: TGCGCCAGCAGCTTGCGTGCAACTAATGAAAAACTGTTTTTT.

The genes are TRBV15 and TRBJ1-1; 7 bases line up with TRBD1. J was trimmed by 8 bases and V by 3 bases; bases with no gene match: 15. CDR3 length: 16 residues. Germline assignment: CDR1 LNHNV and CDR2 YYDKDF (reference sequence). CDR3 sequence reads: CATSRGAQGGAREAFF. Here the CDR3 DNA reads TGTGCCACCAGCAGGGGGGCCCAGGGGGGAGCCCGAGAAGCTTTCTTT.

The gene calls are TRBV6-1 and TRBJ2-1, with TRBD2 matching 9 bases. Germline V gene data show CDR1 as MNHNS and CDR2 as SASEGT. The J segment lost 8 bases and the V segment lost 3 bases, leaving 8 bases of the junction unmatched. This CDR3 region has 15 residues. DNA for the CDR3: TGTGCCAGCAGTGAGGGTAGCGGGGGCCAGGATGAGCAGTTCTTC. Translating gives CASSEGSGGQDEQFF.

In nucleotides, the CDR3 is TGTGCCAGCAGTATACAGGGGCTCACTGAAGCTTTCTTT. The encoded protein is CASSIQGLTEAFF. The chain employs TRBV6-6 and TRBJ1-1; 7 bases are shared with TRBD1. With 5 bases clipped from V and 4 bases from J, the junction kept 4 bases outside the gene matches. The CDR3 contains 13 residues. CDR1 is MNHNY, CDR2 SVGAGI, per germline (reference sequence).

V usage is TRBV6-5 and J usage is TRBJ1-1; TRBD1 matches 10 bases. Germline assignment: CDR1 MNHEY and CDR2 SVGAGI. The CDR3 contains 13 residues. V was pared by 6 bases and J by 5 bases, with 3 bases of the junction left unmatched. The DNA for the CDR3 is TGTGCCAGCAGGGGGACAGGGGAAACTGAAGCTTTCTTT. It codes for CASRGTGETEAFF.

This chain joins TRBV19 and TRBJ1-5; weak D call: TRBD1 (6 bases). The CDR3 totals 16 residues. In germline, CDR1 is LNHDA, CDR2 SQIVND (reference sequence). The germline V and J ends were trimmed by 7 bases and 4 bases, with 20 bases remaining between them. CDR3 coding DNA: TGTGCCAGTAACTTTCTCCGACAGGCGGAAAATCAGCCCCAGCATTTT. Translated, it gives CASNFLRQAENQPQHF. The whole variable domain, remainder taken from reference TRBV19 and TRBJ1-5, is DGGITQSPKYLFRKEGQNVTLSCEQNLNHDAMYWYRQDPGQGLRLIYYSQIVNDFQKGDIAEGYSVSREKKESFPLTVTSAQKNPTAFYLCASNFLRQAENQPQHFGDGTRLSIL.

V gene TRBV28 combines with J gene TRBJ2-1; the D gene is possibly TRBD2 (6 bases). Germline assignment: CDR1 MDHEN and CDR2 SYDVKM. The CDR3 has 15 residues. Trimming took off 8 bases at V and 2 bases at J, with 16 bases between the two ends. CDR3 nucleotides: TGTGCCAGCCGAGGGCAGCGGGTCCCCTACAATGAGCAGTTCTTC. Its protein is CASRGQRVPYNEQFF.

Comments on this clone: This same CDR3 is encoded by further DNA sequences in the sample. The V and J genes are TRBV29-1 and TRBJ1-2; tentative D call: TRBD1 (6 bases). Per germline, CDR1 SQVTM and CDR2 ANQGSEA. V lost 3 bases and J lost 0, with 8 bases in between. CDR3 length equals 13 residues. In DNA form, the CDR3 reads TGCAGCGTTGAGACAGGAGCTAACTATGGCTACACCTTC. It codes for CSVETGANYGYTF.

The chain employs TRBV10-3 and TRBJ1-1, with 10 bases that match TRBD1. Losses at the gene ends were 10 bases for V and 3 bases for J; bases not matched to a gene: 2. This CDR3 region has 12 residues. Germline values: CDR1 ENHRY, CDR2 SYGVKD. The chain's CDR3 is CATGQGDTEAFF. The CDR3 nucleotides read TGTGCCACTGGACAGGGGGACACTGAAGCTTTCTTT.